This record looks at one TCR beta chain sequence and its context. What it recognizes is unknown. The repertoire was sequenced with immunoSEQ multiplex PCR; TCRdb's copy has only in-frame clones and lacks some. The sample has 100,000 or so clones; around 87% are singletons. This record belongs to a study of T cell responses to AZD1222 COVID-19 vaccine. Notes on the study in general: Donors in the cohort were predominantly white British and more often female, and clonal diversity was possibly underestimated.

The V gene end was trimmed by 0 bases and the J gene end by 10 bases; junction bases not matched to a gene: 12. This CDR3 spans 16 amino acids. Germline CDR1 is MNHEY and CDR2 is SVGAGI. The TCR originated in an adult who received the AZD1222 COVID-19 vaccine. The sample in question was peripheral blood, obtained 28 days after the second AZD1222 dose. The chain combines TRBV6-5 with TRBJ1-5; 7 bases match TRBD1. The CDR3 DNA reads TGTGCCAGCAGTTACTCGAGGGCAGGGGGGCTCCTACCCCAGCATTTT. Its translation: CASSYSRAGGLLPQHF.